This T cell receptor beta chain was captured by sequencing in a study of cytomegalovirus exposure and HLA in healthy donors. At the level of the study: Early on, a data release was issued that held 65 million to 100 million unique TCRs from HLA-typed donors.

The CDR3 has 15 residues. V was cut by 0 bases and J by 7 bases, with 12 bases left in between. Germline V gives CDR1 LNHDA, CDR2 SQIVND (reference sequence). Use of 60 Vbeta and 13 Jbeta primers characterized the PCR. Profiling relied on immunoSEQ multiplex PCR, and the TCRdb table lists in-frame clones only, not all of them. Here the sample table reports 100,000 to 150,000 clones. The receptor was isolated from a man aged 40-50 years in good health and CMV-seronegative. Sequenced sample: PBMCs. The chain links TRBV19 to TRBJ1-4; D call uncertain. The CDR3 sequence is CASSIEGGLCEKLFF. The CDR3 DNA is TGTGCCAGTAGTATAGAGGGAGGGCTCTGTGAAAAACTGTTTTTT.